Here is one T cell receptor (beta chain) with its context. What it recognizes is unknown. V was pared by 6 bases and J by 3 bases, with 9 bases between. CDR3 size: 13 residues. The germline V gene encodes CDR1 MNHNS and CDR2 SASEGT. These data belong to a study of STAT5B mutations in CD4+ large granular lymphocyte leukemia. Study-level findings and limits: Compared with healthy controls (2/35), patient top clones favored TRBV06 (8/27). Patient CD4-sorted repertoires looked more clonal than healthy CD4+ repertoires, even without putative leukemic clones.

Some clones are missing from TCRdb's copy, which holds only in-frame ones; the method was immunoSEQ multiplex PCR. The sample shows around 31,000 clones, roughly 70% of them seen only once. The material sequenced was CD4+ T cells from blood buffy coats. V usage is TRBV6-1 and J usage is TRBJ2-1; no firm D call. The sequence came from a human donor in good health. The CDR3, as DNA: TGTGCCAGCAGCCCTAGTTTCTACAATGAGCAGTTCTTC. Encoded protein: CASSPSFYNEQFF.